What follows are 29 T cell receptor beta chains derived from one specimen sequenced in a study of Tregs in tolerant kidney transplant recipients. Profiled with immunoSEQ multiplex PCR; TCRdb holds only in-frame clones, not every one. The sample has roughly 69,000 clones; roughly 91% are singletons. The sequencing here drew on CD4+ T cells from blood, taken before the transplant. The receptor source for this set is a human donor who received a combined kidney and bone marrow transplant.

The rearrangement links TRBV7-2 to TRBJ2-7; 7 bases are shared with TRBD2. This CDR3 comprises 14 residues. With V trimmed by 3 bases and J by 2 bases, 4 bases remained unmatched. Per germline, CDR1 SGHTA and CDR2 FQGNSA. CDR3 loop: CASSLASGTYEQYF. CDR3 coding DNA: TGTGCCAGCAGCTTGGCTAGCGGTACCTACGAGCAGTACTTC.

This chain joins TRBV19 and TRBJ1-2; a weak D match, TRBD1 (6 bases). The CDR3 has 18 amino acids. Germline lookup yields CDR1 LNHDA and CDR2 SQIVND (reference sequence). Deletions cut 7 bases from V and 1 base from J, with 25 bases between. CDR3 in DNA: TGTGCCAGTAAATTGTCGGGGGGCACTTCTCAAAGTAACTATGGCTACACCTTC. This encodes CASKLSGGTSQSNYGYTF.

The rearrangement joins TRBV18 to TRBJ2-7; TRBD1 matches 11 bases. Germline-derived CDR1 and CDR2 are KGHSH and LQKENI. After removal of 3 bases from V and 6 bases from J, the junction contained 10 bases not matched to a gene. CDR3 length equals 16 residues. CDR3 in DNA: TGTGCCAGCTCACCCTTGGGGACAGGGGGAATATCCGAGCAGTACTTC. Residues: CASSPLGTGGISEQYF.

The chain joins TRBV5-8 to TRBJ2-1; the D gene could be TRBD1 or TRBD2 (5 bases each). The V and J ends lost 4 bases and 0 bases respectively, with 11 bases between them. The length of the CDR3 is 15 residues. Germline V gives CDR1 SGHTS, CDR2 YDEGEE. This CDR3 reads CASSLGRSSYNEQFF. DNA of the CDR3: TGTGCCAGCAGCCTGGGACGGAGCTCCTACAATGAGCAGTTCTTC.

The chain joins TRBV28 to TRBJ2-7, with D perhaps TRBD1 (6 bases). Germline V CDR1 and CDR2: MDHEN, SYDVKM. The V end was cut by 11 bases, the J end by 2 bases, with 16 bases between. The CDR3 spans 13 residues. CDR3 in DNA: TGTGCCGGACAACAGGGTGGCGCCTACGAGCAGTACTTC. This gives the protein CAGQQGGAYEQYF.

The chain recombines TRBV29-1 with TRBJ2-1; D may be TRBD1 (5 bases). Trimming removed 4 bases at V and 4 bases at J, with 14 bases between. CDR1 SQVTM and CDR2 ANQGSEA come from the germline V gene. This CDR3 is 14 amino acids long. CDR3 DNA sequence: TGCAGCGTTGTCAGGTTTCAGGGTTACAATGAGCAGTTCTTC. It is translated as CSVVRFQGYNEQFF.

Details on this clone: The final CDR3 position lacks the conserved phenylalanine or tryptophan, pointing to a likely read error. It is unclear where the CDR3 begins or ends on the DNA, so no DNA is shown, and the CDR3 is as TCRdb lists it. The chain links TRBV18 to TRBJ1-1. The CDR3 sequence runs 8 residues, both termini included. Germline CDR1 KGHSH, CDR2 LQKENI. CDR3 residues: CASSPQAD.

CDR3 in DNA: TGTGCCAGCAGTGACCCGAGGTCACTAGGAGAGCCCCAGCATTTT. This sequence encodes CASSDPRSLGEPQHF. The rearrangement links TRBV2 to TRBJ1-5, with D unclear. Germline V gene sequence: CDR1 SNHLY, CDR2 FYNNEI. The CDR3 covers 15 residues. The V and J ends lost 3 bases and 8 bases respectively, with 17 bases between them.

The chain has TRBV6-5 and TRBJ2-7, with D possibly being TRBD2 (6 bases). Germline loops: CDR1 MNHEY, CDR2 SVGAGI. V lost 2 bases and J 4 bases, leaving 6 bases between the germline ends. CDR3 length: 12 amino acids. The CDR3, as DNA: TGTGCCAGCAGTTACCGGGGGTACGAGCAGTACTTC. Translated, it gives CASSYRGYEQYF.

V usage is TRBV5-1 and J usage is TRBJ2-5; TRBD1 aligns across 7 bases. The CDR3 runs 16 residues. From germline, CDR1 is SGHRS and CDR2 YFSETQ. The V segment lost 0 bases and the J segment 2 bases; nucleotides outside the gene matches: 7. CDR3 sequence reads: CASSLAQGQLQETQYF. The CDR3 coding sequence is TGCGCCAGCAGCTTGGCGCAGGGACAGCTACAAGAGACCCAGTACTTC. The variable domain in full, completed from reference TRBV5-1 and TRBJ2-5, reads KAGVTQTPRYLIKTRGQQVTLSCSPISGHRSVSWYQQTPGQGLQFLFEYFSETQRNKGNFPGRFSGRQFSNSRSEMNVSTLELGDSALYLCASSLAQGQLQETQYFGPGTRLLVL.

The V and J genes are TRBV9 and TRBJ2-7, with 7 bases lining up with TRBD1. V dropped 1 base and J dropped 6; count of bases not matched to a gene: 19. CDR3 length: 18 residues. The germline gives CDR1 SGDLS, CDR2 YYNGEE. CDR3 protein: CASSVSAGGFGEFGEQYF. The CDR3 region has the DNA TGTGCCAGCAGCGTATCGGCAGGGGGATTCGGTGAATTCGGCGAGCAGTACTTC.

In its sample, this clone was seen once. CDR3 sequence (DNA): TGTGCCAGCTCACCGGACAGGGGAACCTACGAGCAGTACTTC. Residues: CASSPDRGTYEQYF. The rearrangement joins TRBV18 to TRBJ2-7, with 9 bases fitting TRBD1. Germline CDR1 reads KGHSH; CDR2 reads LQKENI. With 3 bases clipped from V and 2 bases from J, the junction kept 2 bases outside the gene matches. The CDR3 is made up of 14 amino acids.

This rearrangement joins TRBV6-5 to TRBJ2-3, with a weak D call TRBD1 (6 bases). Germline assignment: CDR1 MNHEY and CDR2 SVGAGI. This CDR3 is 15 amino acids long. V was pared by 0 bases and J by 7 bases, with 14 bases between. The DNA for the CDR3 is TGTGCCAGCAGTTACTCTGGGACACCTGGAAATACGCAGTATTTT. Amino acid sequence: CASSYSGTPGNTQYF.

The chain carries TRBV10-1 and TRBJ2-3; no clear D gene. Germline loops: CDR1 WNHNN, CDR2 SYGVQD (reference sequence). The CDR3 is made up of 14 amino acids. V was trimmed by 3 bases and J by 2 bases, leaving 9 bases between them. The CDR3 spells CASSDGSPTDTQYF. The CDR3 region has the DNA TGCGCCAGCAGTGATGGCTCTCCCACAGATACGCAGTATTTT.

This clone has just a few counts. V and J are TRBV28 and TRBJ2-7, with a tentative D call TRBD1 (5 bases). Per the germline V gene, CDR1 is MDHEN and CDR2 is SYDVKM. The CDR3 is 11 residues long. V gave up 6 bases and J gave up 9 bases, with 12 bases separating them. The chain's CDR3 is CASRLQGVQYF. Here the CDR3 DNA reads TGTGCCAGCAGACTTCAAGGGGTGCAGTACTTC.

Only a few counts were recorded for this clone. This chain joins TRBV10-1 and TRBJ2-1, with 8 bases aligning to TRBD2. V lost 2 bases to trimming and J lost 5 bases; unmatched junction nucleotides: 5. Per germline, CDR1 WNHNN and CDR2 SYGVQD (reference sequence). CDR3 length equals 15 residues. The CDR3 DNA reads TGCGCCAGCAGTGAGCCGGGACTAGGGAACAATGAGCAGTTCTTC. Translation gives CASSEPGLGNNEQFF.

The chain couples TRBV28 to TRBJ2-4; no reliable D call. V dropped 7 bases and J dropped 0 bases, with 22 bases sitting between them. Germline V gene sequence: CDR1 MDHEN, CDR2 SYDVKM. The CDR3 loop spans 18 amino acids. Here the CDR3 reads CASIPGEGASLAKNIQYF. The CDR3, as DNA: TGTGCCAGCATCCCTGGAGAAGGAGCGTCCCTAGCCAAAAACATTCAGTACTTC.

The rearrangement links TRBV9 to TRBJ2-2, with D perhaps matching TRBD2 (5 bases). Trimming took off 0 bases at V and 5 bases at J, with 17 bases between the two ends. The CDR3 covers 17 residues. CDR1 SGDLS and CDR2 YYNGEE come from the germline V gene. The CDR3 loop reads CASSVGTDGTGTGELFF. For the CDR3, the DNA is TGTGCCAGCAGCGTAGGGACCGACGGCACGGGAACCGGGGAGCTGTTTTTT.

The chain uses TRBV5-1 and TRBJ2-7, with 7 bases lining up with TRBD1. The CDR3 totals 15 residues. Germline loops: CDR1 SGHRS, CDR2 YFSETQ. The trim removed 3 bases at V and 2 bases at J, leaving 8 bases unmatched. In nucleotides, the CDR3 is TGCGCCAGCAGCTCCTTAACAGGGGCCACCTACGAGCAGTACTTC. Its translation is CASSSLTGATYEQYF.

The chain carries TRBV27 and TRBJ1-1; the D is unclear. The germline V gene encodes CDR1 MNHEY and CDR2 SMNVEV (reference sequence). This CDR3 has 15 residues. Trimming pared 1 base from V and 3 bases from J, leaving 12 bases between. The DNA for the CDR3 is TGTGCCAGCAGTTTATTCACCGCGAGGGACACTGAAGCTTTCTTT. This sequence encodes CASSLFTARDTEAFF.

The chain has TRBV2 and TRBJ2-1; TRBD2 agrees at 7 bases. Per germline, CDR1 SNHLY and CDR2 FYNNEI. The length of the CDR3 is 14 residues. The junction had 13 bases not matched to a gene; V was cut back by 8 bases and J by 9 bases. The chain's CDR3 is CASLAGGGVPEQFF. DNA of the CDR3: TGTGCCAGCTTAGCGGGCGGAGGGGTGCCTGAGCAGTTCTTC.

The rearrangement uses TRBV29-1 and TRBJ1-5; possibly TRBD1 for D (6 bases). Trimming removed 4 bases from V and 5 bases from J, with 18 bases in between. From germline, CDR1 is SQVTM and CDR2 ANQGSEA. This CDR3 has 15 amino acids. The CDR3 loop is CSVGGGGGRDQPQHF. The CDR3 DNA reads TGCAGCGTTGGGGGAGGGGGAGGTAGGGATCAGCCCCAGCATTTT.

This sequence joins TRBV19 and TRBJ1-1, with D perhaps matching TRBD1 (6 bases). Between the trimmed V and J ends, which lost 4 bases and 5 bases, there was a span of 14 bases. The CDR3 totals 14 residues. The germline CDR1 and CDR2 sequences are LNHDA and SQIVND (reference sequence). CDR3 DNA: TGTGCCAGTAGTAATCCACAGGGACGGACTGAAGCTTTCTTT. Its protein product is CASSNPQGRTEAFF.

The chain couples TRBV6-1 to TRBJ2-2; 10 nucleotides match TRBD1. CDR1 and CDR2 (germline): MNHNS, SASEGT. J lost 6 bases, V lost 4 bases, and 5 bases had no gene match. The CDR3 runs 15 residues. CDR3 sequence (DNA): TGTGCCAGCAGTGGGGACAGGGGATTGGCCGGGGAGCTGTTTTTT. Translating it yields CASSGDRGLAGELFF.

The chain carries TRBV4-2 and TRBJ2-3; TRBD2 is a possible D gene (6 bases). The V and J ends lost 2 bases and 0 bases respectively, with 9 bases between them. Germline CDR1 is LGHNA and CDR2 is YNFKEQ. The CDR3 is 15 residues long. The DNA of the CDR3 is TGTGCCAGCAGCCAACGCAGCGGGAGCACAGATACGCAGTATTTT. Translating it yields CASSQRSGSTDTQYF.

The chain joins TRBV7-2 to TRBJ2-5, with TRBD2 matching over 12 bases. CDR3 length: 17 residues. The germline CDR1 and CDR2 sequences are SGHTA and FQGNSA. Losses at the gene ends were 5 bases for V and 2 bases for J; bases not matched to a gene: 9. In DNA, the CDR3 is TGTGCCAGCAGCCCAAGACTAGCGGGAGTTTTTCAAGAGACCCAGTACTTC. Translated, it gives CASSPRLAGVFQETQYF. The complete variable domain, with remaining parts taken from reference TRBV7-2 and TRBJ2-5, reads GAGVSQSPSNKVTEKGKDVELRCDPISGHTALYWYRQSLGQGLEFLIYFQGNSAPDKSGLPSDRFSAERTGGSVSTLTIQRTQQEDSAVYLCASSPRLAGVFQETQYFGPGTRLLVL.

The chain carries TRBV19 and TRBJ2-7; the D is unclear. Deletions cut 4 bases from V and 0 bases from J, with 7 bases between. Germline V gene data show CDR1 as LNHDA and CDR2 as SQIVND (reference sequence). The CDR3 extends over 13 amino acids. DNA for the CDR3: TGTGCCAGTAGTAAACTTCTCTCCTACGAGCAGTACTTC. Encoded protein: CASSKLLSYEQYF.

The CDR3 region has the DNA TGTGCCAGCAGTGCGACAGGGAGAGGCGGTAAAGCTTTCTTT. This gives the protein CASSATGRGGKAFF. V gene TRBV6-1 combines with J gene TRBJ1-1, with 7 bases aligning to TRBD1. The germline gives CDR1 MNHNS, CDR2 SASEGT. The CDR3 length is 14 residues. Losses at the gene ends were 4 bases for V and 9 bases for J; bases not matched to a gene: 11.

This chain links TRBV18 with TRBJ2-7, with 12 bases identical to TRBD2. The CDR3 is 15 residues long. In germline, CDR1 is KGHSH, CDR2 LQKENI. Losses at the gene ends were 4 bases for V and 2 bases for J; bases not matched to a gene: 3. The CDR3 loop is CASSRTSGEAYEQYF. The CDR3 DNA is TGTGCCAGCTCACGGACTAGCGGGGAGGCCTACGAGCAGTACTTC.